These T cell receptor beta chains were read from a single sample in a study of blood T cell repertoires in COVID-19. Measured with immunoSEQ multiplex PCR; TCRdb has only the in-frame clones, and not every one. Here the sample spans about 200,000 clones, about nine tenths being singletons. The sequenced material came from peripheral blood. Receptors originate from a man aged 18 to 29 with active or convalescent COVID-19. CDR3s include the opening cysteine and the closing phenylalanine or tryptophan. Fields, in order: D gene, J gene, V gene, clone size, CDR3 DNA, CDR3 protein. A D gene is named only where the DNA matches it firmly. Part of the rows lack a size; the others show once, few, many or a class for expanded clones.

>-|TRBJ1-3|TRBV3-1/TRBV3-2|-
TGTGCCAGCAGCCAAGATTTCGACAGGATCTCTGGAAACACCATATATTTT
CASSQDFDRISGNTIYF
>TRBD1|TRBJ1-3|TRBV7-2|-
TGTGCCAGCAGCTTGGCCGGGACAGTTGGAAACACCATATATTTT
CASSLAGTVGNTIYF
>TRBD2|TRBJ2-2|TRBV3-1/TRBV3-2|-
TGTGCCAGCAGCCAAGAAACTAGCGTGAACACCGGGGAGCTGTTTTTT
CASSQETSVNTGELFF
>-|TRBJ1-1|TRBV12-3/TRBV12-4|-
TGTGCTGCCGGGGGGGGTAACACTGAAGCTTTCTTT
CAAGGGNTEAFF
>-|TRBJ2-7|TRBV11-1|-
TGTGCCAGCAGCTTACGGTCGTCAGGGTGGGCCTACGAGCAGTACTTC
CASSLRSSGWAYEQYF
>TRBD1|TRBJ1-2|TRBV11-1|-
TGTGCCAGCAGCCTCGGACAGGGCCCAAACTATGGCTACACCTTC
CASSLGQGPNYGYTF
>TRBD1|TRBJ1-1|TRBV30|-
TGTGCCGGGGGACAGTTGAACACTGAAGCTTTCTTT
CAGGQLNTEAFF
>-|TRBJ2-7|TRBV29-1|-
TGCAGCGTTGCGGGGGGCAGGGGAAACTCCTACGAGCAGTACTTC
CSVAGGRGNSYEQYF
>-|TRBJ1-5|TRBV6-2/TRBV6-3|-
TGTGCCAGCAGCCGCGCGGGGGGCAATCAGCCCCAGCATTTT
CASSRAGGNQPQHF
>-|TRBJ1-1|TRBV13|-
TGTGCCAGCAGCGGGGCGACGGCGAACACTGAAGCTTTCTTT
CASSGATANTEAFF
>-|TRBJ1-1|TRBV29-1|many
TGCAGCGTCTGGACAGCCACTGAAGCTTTCTTT
CSVWTATEAFF
>TRBD2|TRBJ2-7|TRBV4-1|-
TGCGCCAGCAGCCAAGATCTAGGGATCGGGGGGGTCAGCTCCTACGAGCAGTACTTC
CASSQDLGIGGVSSYEQYF
>TRBD1|TRBJ1-2|TRBV7-6|few
TGTGCCAGCAGCTCAAATGTGGCAGGGGGTAACTATGGCTACACCTTC
CASSSNVAGGNYGYTF
>-|TRBJ2-7|TRBV30|-
TGTGCCTGGAGTGTAACTAGAGGCGAGCAGTACTTC
CAWSVTRGEQYF
>-|TRBJ2-7|TRBV11-2|-
TGTGCCAGCACCATACAGCCCTACGAGCAGTACTTC
CASTIQPYEQYF
>TRBD1|TRBJ1-2|TRBV7-2|-
TGTGCCAGCAGCGCCCAGTTGAGGGGGCAGGATGGCTACACCTTC
CASSAQLRGQDGYTF
>TRBD1|TRBJ1-2|TRBV5-1|few
TGCGCCAGCAGCTTGGATGGACAGGCCGACTATGGCTACACCTTC
CASSLDGQADYGYTF
>-|TRBJ1-3|TRBV4-1|-
TGCGCCAGCAGCCAAGATACGGCAGGGATTGGAAACACCATATATTTT
CASSQDTAGIGNTIYF
>-|TRBJ2-3|TRBV6-2/TRBV6-3|-
TGTGCCAGCAGTTACTGGGTTGGGGGGGGCCCCCAGGATACGCAGTATTTT
CASSYWVGGGPQDTQYF
>TRBD2|TRBJ2-5|TRBV4-1|-
TGCGCCAGCAGCACTCCGACTAGCGGGGGGCAAGAGACCCAGTACTTC
CASSTPTSGGQETQYF
>TRBD1|TRBJ1-6|TRBV9|-
TGTGCCAGCAGCGTCCGGGACAGCTTAAATTCACCCCTCCACTTT
CASSVRDSLNSPLHF
>-|TRBJ2-7|TRBV6-4|-
TGTGCCAGCAGAGGACTAACGACAGGGTACGAGCAGTACTTC
CASRGLTTGYEQYF
>TRBD1|TRBJ2-5|TRBV14|-
TGTGCCAGCAGCAAGGGACAGGGGCTACAAGAGACCCAGTACTTC
CASSKGQGLQETQYF
>TRBD1|TRBJ1-1|TRBV5-8|-
TGTGCCAGCAGCAAACAAGGGACAGGGCTGAGCACTGAAGCTTTCTTT
CASSKQGTGLSTEAFF
>-|TRBJ2-7|TRBV6-5|-
TGTGCCAGCAGAGATGTCGGGACATACACCTACGAGCAGTACTTC
CASRDVGTYTYEQYF
>TRBD1|TRBJ1-2|TRBV30|-
TGTGCCTATGACAGGGCGGGTGGCTACACCTTC
CAYDRAGGYTF
>TRBD2|TRBJ2-3|TRBV28|-
TGTGCCAGCAGTTACAGCGGGGGACTCACAGATACGCAGTATTTT
CASSYSGGLTDTQYF
>TRBD2|TRBJ2-1|TRBV11-2|-
TGTGCCAGCAGCCGGACTAGCGTCAATGAGCAGTTCTTC
CASSRTSVNEQFF
>TRBD1|TRBJ2-1|TRBV9|-
TGTGCCAGCAGCGACGGGGACAGGGGATGGGTCTATGAGCAGTTCTTC
CASSDGDRGWVYEQFF
>-|TRBJ2-2|TRBV6-4|-
TGTGCCAGCAGCCCTTTGAACACCGGGGAGCTGTTTTTT
CASSPLNTGELFF
>TRBD1|TRBJ2-7|TRBV9|-
TGTGCCAGCAGCGTAGGTGTCGGACAGGGAGTTGGCGAGCAGTACTTC
CASSVGVGQGVGEQYF
>-|TRBJ1-6|TRBV27|once
TGTGCCAGCAGTTTCGGGAGAAGTGGAAATTCACCCCTCCACTTT
CASSFGRSGNSPLHF